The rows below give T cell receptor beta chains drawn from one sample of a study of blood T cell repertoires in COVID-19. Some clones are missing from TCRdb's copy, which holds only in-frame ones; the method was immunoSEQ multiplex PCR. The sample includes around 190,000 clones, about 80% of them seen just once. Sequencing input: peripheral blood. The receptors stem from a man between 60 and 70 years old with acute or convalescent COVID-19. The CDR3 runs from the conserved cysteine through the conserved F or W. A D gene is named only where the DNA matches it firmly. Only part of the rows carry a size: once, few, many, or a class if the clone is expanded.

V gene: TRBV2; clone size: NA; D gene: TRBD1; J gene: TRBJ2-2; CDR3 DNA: TGTGCCACCTCAGGGGGCGGGGAGCTGTTTTTT; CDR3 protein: CATSGGGELFF
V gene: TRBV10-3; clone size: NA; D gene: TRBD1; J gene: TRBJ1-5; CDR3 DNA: TGTGCCATCAGTGAGGACAGGGATCAGCCCCAGCATTTT; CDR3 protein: CAISEDRDQPQHF
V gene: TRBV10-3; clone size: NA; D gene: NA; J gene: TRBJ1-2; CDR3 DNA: TGTGCCATCAGATTGACAGACTATGGCTACACCTTC; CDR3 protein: CAIRLTDYGYTF
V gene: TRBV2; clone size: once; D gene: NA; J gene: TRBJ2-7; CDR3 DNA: TGTGCCAGCAGTGAACGGGTCTACGAGCAGTACTTC; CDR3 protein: CASSERVYEQYF
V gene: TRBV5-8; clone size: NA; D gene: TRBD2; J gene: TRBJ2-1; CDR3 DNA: TGTGCCAGCAGCTTGGTAGCGGGGGGGTTTGAGCAGTTCTTC; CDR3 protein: CASSLVAGGFEQFF
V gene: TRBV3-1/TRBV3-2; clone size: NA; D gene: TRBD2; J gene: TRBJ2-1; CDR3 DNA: TGTGCCAGCAGCACCATAACTAGCGGGAGGTACAATGAGCAGTTCTTC; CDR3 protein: CASSTITSGRYNEQFF
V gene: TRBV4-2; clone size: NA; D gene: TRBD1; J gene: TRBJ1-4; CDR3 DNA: TGTGCCAGCAGCCTCCGGGACAGGGATGAAAAACTGTTTTTT; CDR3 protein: CASSLRDRDEKLFF
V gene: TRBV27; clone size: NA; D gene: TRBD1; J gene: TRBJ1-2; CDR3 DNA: TGTGCCAGCTCACAGGGGGCGGGTGGCTACACCTTC; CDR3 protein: CASSQGAGGYTF
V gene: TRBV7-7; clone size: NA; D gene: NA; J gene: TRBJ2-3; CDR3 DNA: TGTGCTAGCAGCTCAGGACTACAAGTCACAGATACGCAGTATTTT; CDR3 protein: CASSSGLQVTDTQYF
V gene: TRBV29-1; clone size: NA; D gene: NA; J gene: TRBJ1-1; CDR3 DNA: TGCAGCGTTGAAGGCTTACTATTACAGGGAAACACTGAAGCTTTCTTT; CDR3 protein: CSVEGLLLQGNTEAFF
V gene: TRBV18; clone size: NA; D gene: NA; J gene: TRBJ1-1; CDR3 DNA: TGTGCCAGCTCACCTCCACCGGCCACAGGGTTGGACACTGAAGCTTTCTTT; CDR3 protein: CASSPPPATGLDTEAFF
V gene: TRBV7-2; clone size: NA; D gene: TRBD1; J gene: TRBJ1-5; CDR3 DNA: TGTGCCAGCAGCACAACAGGGGTAGAGGAGGATCAGCCCCAGCATTTT; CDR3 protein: CASSTTGVEEDQPQHF
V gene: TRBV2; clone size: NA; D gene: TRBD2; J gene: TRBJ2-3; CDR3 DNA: TGTGCCAGCAGTGTTAGCGGGAGGGCCGAGGGGACAGATACGCAGTATTTT; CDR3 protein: CASSVSGRAEGTDTQYF
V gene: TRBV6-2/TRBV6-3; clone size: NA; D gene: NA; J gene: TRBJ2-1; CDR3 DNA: TGTGCCAGCAGTTACCCCATCGGACTACTGAAGAACGGCAATGAGCAGTTCTTC; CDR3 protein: CASSYPIGLLKNGNEQFF
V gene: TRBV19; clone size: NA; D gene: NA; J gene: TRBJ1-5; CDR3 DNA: TGTGCCAGTAGCTCAACGGGACAAGGCAATCAGCCCCAGCATTTT; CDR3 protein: CASSSTGQGNQPQHF
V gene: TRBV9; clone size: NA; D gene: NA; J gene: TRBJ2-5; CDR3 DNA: TGTGCCAGCAGCGTAACAGGGAAGGGAGAGACCCAGTACTTC; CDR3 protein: CASSVTGKGETQYF
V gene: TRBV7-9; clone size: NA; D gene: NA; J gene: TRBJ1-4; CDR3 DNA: TGTGCCAGCAGCTTAGCTACAGGGAGAGAAAAACTGTTTTTT; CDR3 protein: CASSLATGREKLFF
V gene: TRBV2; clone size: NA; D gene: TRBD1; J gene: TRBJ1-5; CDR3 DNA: TGTGCCAGCAGTTGGGGACAGGGCGACCAGCCCCAGCATTTT; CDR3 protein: CASSWGQGDQPQHF
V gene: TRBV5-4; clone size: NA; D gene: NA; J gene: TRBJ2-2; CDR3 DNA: TGTGCCAGCAGCTTGACAAATTTTTACAACACCGGGGAGCTGTTTTTT; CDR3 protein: CASSLTNFYNTGELFF
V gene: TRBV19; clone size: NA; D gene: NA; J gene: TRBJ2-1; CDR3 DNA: TGTGCCAGTAGTATGTTCCCCCGAGCTGTTAGCAATGAGCAGTTCTTC; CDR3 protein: CASSMFPRAVSNEQFF
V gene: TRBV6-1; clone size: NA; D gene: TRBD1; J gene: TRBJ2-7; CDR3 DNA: TGTGCCAGCAGTGAAGCTGGGACAGGGGGCTACGAGCAGTACTTC; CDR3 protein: CASSEAGTGGYEQYF
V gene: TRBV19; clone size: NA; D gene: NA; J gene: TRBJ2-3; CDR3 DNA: TGTGCCAGTAAGGTAGCGGGCACAGATACGCAGTATTTT; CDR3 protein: CASKVAGTDTQYF
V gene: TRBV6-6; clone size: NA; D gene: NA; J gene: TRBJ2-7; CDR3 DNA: TGTGCCCGGGGAGCTGGAGAGTGGTACTACGAGCAGTACTTC; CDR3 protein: CARGAGEWYYEQYF
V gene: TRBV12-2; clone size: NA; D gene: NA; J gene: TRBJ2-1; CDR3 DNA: TGTGCAAGTCGCCTGGGGACTAGCGGGCTCAATGAGCAGTTCTTC; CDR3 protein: CASRLGTSGLNEQFF
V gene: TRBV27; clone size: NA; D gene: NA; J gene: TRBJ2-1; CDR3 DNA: TGTGCCAGCAGTTGGGTGGGGGGAAATGAGCAGTTCTTC; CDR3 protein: CASSWVGGNEQFF
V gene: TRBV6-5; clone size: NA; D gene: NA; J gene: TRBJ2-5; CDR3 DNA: TGTGCCAGCAGTTACTCCGGAGGGCGAGAGACCCAGTACTTC; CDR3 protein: CASSYSGGRETQYF
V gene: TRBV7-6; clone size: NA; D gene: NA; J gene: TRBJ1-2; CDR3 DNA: TGTGCCAGCAGCTTAGACAGGGCTGGGGGCTACACCTTC; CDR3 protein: CASSLDRAGGYTF
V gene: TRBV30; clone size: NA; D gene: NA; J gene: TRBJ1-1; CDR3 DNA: TGTGCCTGGAGTGTCCCTTTTTGGGGCCGGAACACTGAAGCTTTCTTT; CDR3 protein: CAWSVPFWGRNTEAFF
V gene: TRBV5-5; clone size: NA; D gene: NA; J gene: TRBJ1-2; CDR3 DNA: TGTGCCAGCAGCGAAGCGAGGAATGGCTACACCTTC; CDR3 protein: CASSEARNGYTF
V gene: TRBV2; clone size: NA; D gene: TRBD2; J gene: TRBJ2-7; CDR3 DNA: TGTGCCAGCAGTGAACAGGGGCTAGCGGGAGAGGGGTACGAGCAGTACTTC; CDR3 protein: CASSEQGLAGEGYEQYF
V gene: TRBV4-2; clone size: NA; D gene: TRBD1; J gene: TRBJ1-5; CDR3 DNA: TGTGCCAGCAGCCAAGAATTGACAGGGAGATTGCCCCAGCATTTT; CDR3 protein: CASSQELTGRLPQHF
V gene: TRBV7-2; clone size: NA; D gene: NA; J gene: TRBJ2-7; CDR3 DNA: TGTGCCAGCAGCTTCCGAGACACCTCCTACGAGCAGTACTTC; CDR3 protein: CASSFRDTSYEQYF
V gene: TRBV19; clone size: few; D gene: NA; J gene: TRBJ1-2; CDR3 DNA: TGTGCCAGTAGTATAGGACGAGACAGGTATTTCCGTGACTATGGCTACACCTTC; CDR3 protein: CASSIGRDRYFRDYGYTF
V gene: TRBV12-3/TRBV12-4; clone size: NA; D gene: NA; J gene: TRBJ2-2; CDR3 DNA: TGTGCCAGCAGTTTAGATCTCGGGGAGCTGTTTTTT; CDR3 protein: CASSLDLGELFF
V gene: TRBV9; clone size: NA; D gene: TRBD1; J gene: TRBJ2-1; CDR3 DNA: TGTGCCAGCAGCGCGGGGACAGGGGTCTACAATGAGCAGTTCTTC; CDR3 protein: CASSAGTGVYNEQFF
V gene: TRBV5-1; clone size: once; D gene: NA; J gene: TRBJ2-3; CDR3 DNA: TGCGCCAGCAGCTTGAGCAAACCTCGCACAGATACGCAGTATTTT; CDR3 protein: CASSLSKPRTDTQYF
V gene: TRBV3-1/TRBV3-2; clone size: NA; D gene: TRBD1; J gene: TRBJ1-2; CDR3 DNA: TGTGCCAGCGCCTTATTTAGGACAGGAACGGACCACTATGGCTACACCTTC; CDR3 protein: CASALFRTGTDHYGYTF
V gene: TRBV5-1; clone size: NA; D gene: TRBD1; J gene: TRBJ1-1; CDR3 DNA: TGCGCCAGCAGCCCTCTGACAGGGGGGCAGGCCACTGAAGCTTTCTTT; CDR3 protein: CASSPLTGGQATEAFF
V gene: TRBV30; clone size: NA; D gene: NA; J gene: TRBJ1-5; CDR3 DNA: TGTGCCTGGAGCGGGGGTCGTCAGCCCCAGCATTTT; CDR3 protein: CAWSGGRQPQHF
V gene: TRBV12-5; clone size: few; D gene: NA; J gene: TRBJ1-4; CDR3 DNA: TGTGCTAGTGGTCCCACCCGAAATGGCAAACTGTTTTTT; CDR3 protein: CASGPTRNGKLFF
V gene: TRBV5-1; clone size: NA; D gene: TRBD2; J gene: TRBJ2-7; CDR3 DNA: TGCGCCAGCAGCTTGGTACCGACTAGCGGGTCCCCCTACGAGCAGTACTTC; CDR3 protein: CASSLVPTSGSPYEQYF